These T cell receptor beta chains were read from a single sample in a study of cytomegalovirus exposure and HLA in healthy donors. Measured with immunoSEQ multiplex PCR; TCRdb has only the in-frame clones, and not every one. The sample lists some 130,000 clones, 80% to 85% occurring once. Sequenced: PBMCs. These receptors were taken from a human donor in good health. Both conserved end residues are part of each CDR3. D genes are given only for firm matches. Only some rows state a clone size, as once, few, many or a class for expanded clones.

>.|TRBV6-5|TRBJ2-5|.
TGTGCCACGTGGGGGGGCCGGCAAGAGACCCAGTACTTC
CATWGGRQETQYF
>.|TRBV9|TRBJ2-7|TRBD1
TGTGCCAGCAGCGGGACGGACAGGGGCCACTACGAGCAGTACTTC
CASSGTDRGHYEQYF
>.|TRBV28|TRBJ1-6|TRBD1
TGTGCCAGCAGTCCTACAGGGGGCAAAAATTCACCCCTCCACTTT
CASSPTGGKNSPLHF
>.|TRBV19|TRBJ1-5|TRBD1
TGTGCCAGCTCAACCGGGACAGGGGGCAATCAGCCCCAGCATTTT
CASSTGTGGNQPQHF
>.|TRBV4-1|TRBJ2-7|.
TGCGCCAGCAGCCAGAGCCAGGGAGGTCACTACTACGAGCAGTACTTC
CASSQSQGGHYYEQYF
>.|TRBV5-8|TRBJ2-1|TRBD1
TGTGCCAGCAAGAGGGGGCACAATGAGCAGTTCTTC
CASKRGHNEQFF
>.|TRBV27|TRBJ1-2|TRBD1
TGTGCCAGCAGTAACTCGGGACAGCTAAGTGGGTATGGCTACACCTTC
CASSNSGQLSGYGYTF
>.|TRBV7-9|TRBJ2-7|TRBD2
TGTGCCAGCAGCGCTCTTACTAGCGTCCACGAGCAGTACTTC
CASSALTSVHEQYF
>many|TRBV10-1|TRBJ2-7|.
TGCGCCAGCAAGATCCCGAGCTACGAGCAGTACTTC
CASKIPSYEQYF
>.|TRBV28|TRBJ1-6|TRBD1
TGTGCCAGCTCCGTTTACGGACAGGGGACGAATTCACCCCTCCACTTT
CASSVYGQGTNSPLHF
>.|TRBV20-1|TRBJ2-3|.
TGCAGTGCTAGCCAAACAGATACGCAGTATTTT
CSASQTDTQYF
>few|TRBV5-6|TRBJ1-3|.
TGTGCCAGCAGCCTTACTGGAAACACCATATATTTT
CASSLTGNTIYF
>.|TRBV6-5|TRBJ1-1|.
TGTGCCAGCACCCTTGGGCCGGAGAACACTGAAGCTTTCTTT
CASTLGPENTEAFF
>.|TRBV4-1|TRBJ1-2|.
TGCGCCAGCAGCCAAGAAAGATCCTCCTCGGGGTACGGCTACACCTTC
CASSQERSSSGYGYTF
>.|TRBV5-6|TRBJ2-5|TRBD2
TGTGCCAGCAGCTTCAGACTAGCGGGGGTAGTCGAGGAGACCCAGTACTTC
CASSFRLAGVVEETQYF
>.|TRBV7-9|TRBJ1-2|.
TGTTCCAGCAGCTTAGCTACTCTCGGCTACACCTTC
CSSSLATLGYTF
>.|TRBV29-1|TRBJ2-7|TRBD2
TGCAGCGTTGAAGATGAGCGGGACTACGAGCAGTACTTC
CSVEDERDYEQYF
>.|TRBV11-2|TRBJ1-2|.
TGTGCCAGCAGCTTATCCGGGAACCCTGGCTACACCTTC
CASSLSGNPGYTF
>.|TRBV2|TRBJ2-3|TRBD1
TGTGCCAGCAGTCCACAGGGGGGAGATACGCAGTATTTT
CASSPQGGDTQYF
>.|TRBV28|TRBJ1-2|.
TGTGCCAGCAGTTCCGGTAGTATAAACTATGGCTACACCTTC
CASSSGSINYGYTF
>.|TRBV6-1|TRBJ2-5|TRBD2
TGTGCCAGCAGGAGCGGGGTACAAGAGACCCAGTACTTC
CASRSGVQETQYF
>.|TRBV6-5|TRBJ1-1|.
TGTGCCAGCAGGTACCAGGGGAACACTGAAGCTTTCTTT
CASRYQGNTEAFF
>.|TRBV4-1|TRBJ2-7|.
TGCGCCAGCAGCCATCACGCCGAGAAAGGGCGCGGGGAGCAGTACTTC
CASSHHAEKGRGEQYF
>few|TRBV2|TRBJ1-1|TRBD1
TGTGCCAGCAAGGACAGGGGGCAACTACGTCACTTT
CASKDRGQLRHF
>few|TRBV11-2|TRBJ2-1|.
TGTGCCAGCAGCCAACGGCGGGGCTACAATGAGCAGTTCTTC
CASSQRRGYNEQFF
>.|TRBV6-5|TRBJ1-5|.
TGTGCCAGCAGTTATAGCGGAATTTTCGGGCCCCAGCATTTT
CASSYSGIFGPQHF
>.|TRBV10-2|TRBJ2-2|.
TGCGCCAGCCGTCTCGGGGGGGAGCTGTTTTTT
CASRLGGELFF
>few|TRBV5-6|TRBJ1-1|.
TGTGCCAGCAGCTGGGAGCCAGGGAACACTGAAGCTTTCTTT
CASSWEPGNTEAFF
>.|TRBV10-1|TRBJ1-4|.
TGCGCCAGCAGCCCTGGGACACCCCAGACTAATGAAAAACTGTTTTTT
CASSPGTPQTNEKLFF
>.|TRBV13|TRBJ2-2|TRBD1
TGTGCCAGCAGCTTAGAAGGGACAGCCGGGGAGCTGTTTTTT
CASSLEGTAGELFF
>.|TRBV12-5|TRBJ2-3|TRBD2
TGTGCTAGTGGTTTGGTACTGCAGGGTAGCGGGGGTTCAGATACGCAGTATTTT
CASGLVLQGSGGSDTQYF
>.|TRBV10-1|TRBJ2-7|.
TGCGCCAGCAGTGACCCCTTTTCGGGGGTATACGAGCAGTACTTC
CASSDPFSGVYEQYF
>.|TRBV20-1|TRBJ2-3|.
TGCAGTGCATCCGGGTACAATACGCAGTATTTT
CSASGYNTQYF
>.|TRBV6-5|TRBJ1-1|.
TGTGCCACACAGGGCCACCTGGGCCCTGAAGCTTTCTTT
CATQGHLGPEAFF
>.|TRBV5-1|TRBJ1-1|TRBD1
TGCGCCAGCAGCCCGACAGGGAAGGTCTACGTTGGGATAGATGTGGCTTTCTTT
CASSPTGKVYVGIDVAFF
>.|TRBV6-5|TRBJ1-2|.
TGTGCCAGCAGTCCCTTAGGGGTCGCTAACTATGGCTACACCTTC
CASSPLGVANYGYTF
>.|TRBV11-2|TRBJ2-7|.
TGTGCCAGCAGCTTAGGACTTTACCGGAGCTTGCACGAGCAGTACTTC
CASSLGLYRSLHEQYF
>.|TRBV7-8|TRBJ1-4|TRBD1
TGTGCCAGCAGCCAAACAGGGGGCGTCTATGAAAAACTGTTTTTT
CASSQTGGVYEKLFF
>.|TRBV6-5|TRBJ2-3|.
TGTGCCAGCAGTGACCGGGGTGGCACAGATACGCAGTATTTT
CASSDRGGTDTQYF
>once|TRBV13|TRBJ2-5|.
TGTGCCAGCAGCATTAGACACCTACAAGAGACCCAGTACTTC
CASSIRHLQETQYF
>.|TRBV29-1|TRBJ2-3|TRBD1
TGCAGCGTTACTGGCCCTACTCAGGGGGATTTGGATACGCAGTATTTT
CSVTGPTQGDLDTQYF
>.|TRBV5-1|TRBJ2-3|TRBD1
TGCGCCAGCAGCTGGACGGGACAGGCAGATACGCAGTATTTT
CASSWTGQADTQYF
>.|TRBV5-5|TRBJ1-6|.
TGTGCCAGCAGCAGCGCAGGGTCAGGTTCACCCCTCCACTTT
CASSSAGSGSPLHF
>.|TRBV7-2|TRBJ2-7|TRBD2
TGTGCCAGCAGCTCCCAAGCGGGGGAGCCTCACTTGCAGTACTTC
CASSSQAGEPHLQYF
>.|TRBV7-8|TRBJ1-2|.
TGTGCCAGCAGCTTTGGTGGGGAGCTCCTTAACTATGGCTACACCTTC
CASSFGGELLNYGYTF
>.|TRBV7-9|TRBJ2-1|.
TGTGCCTGCGCCATGGCGGGGAACAATGAGCAGTTCTTC
CACAMAGNNEQFF
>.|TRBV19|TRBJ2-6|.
TGTGCCAGTAGTATGGGGGCCTCTGGGGCCAACGTCCTGACTTTC
CASSMGASGANVLTF
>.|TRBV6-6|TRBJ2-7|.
TGTGCCAGCAGTTACCGTCGGGACGAGCAGTACTTC
CASSYRRDEQYF
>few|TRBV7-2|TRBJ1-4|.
TGTGCCAGCAGCCGGGGACTTAATGAAAAACTGTTTTTT
CASSRGLNEKLFF